The 32 T cell receptor beta chains presented below share a single source sample, sequenced in a study of response to subunit inactivated influenza vaccine. TCRdb re-derived calls from the RT-PCR reads in MiXCR, one entry per CDR3 protein. There are about 180,000 distinct CDR3 sequences in the sample; around 10% occur only once, and roughly a third lies in the top ten. Sequenced material: CD8+ T cells sorted from PBMCs, taken about 23 months after vaccination. The source is a man between 50 and 75 years old who received an inactivated influenza vaccine.

CDR3 loop: CAWSEGQGEQPQHF. Written as DNA, the CDR3 is TGTGCCTGGAGTGAGGGACAGGGCGAGCAGCCCCAGCATTTT. The rearrangement uses TRBV30 and TRBJ1-5, with 9 bases fitting TRBD1. V lost 1 base to trimming and J lost 7 bases; unmatched junction nucleotides: 5. Germline V lookup: CDR1 GTSNPN, CDR2 SVGIG (reference sequence). This CDR3 has 14 amino acids.

This clonotype occurred many times. The V and J genes are TRBV20-1 and TRBJ1-5; D remains unclear. The CDR3 loop spans 16 amino acids. Trimming removed 1 base from V and 3 bases from J, with 16 bases in between. In germline, CDR1 is DFQATT, CDR2 SNEGSKA (reference sequence). CDR3 DNA: TGCAGTGCTAGAGGCATAGTGTACAGTTACAATCAGCCCCAGCATTTT. Translating it yields CSARGIVYSYNQPQHF.

This clonotype came up many times. J is TRBJ2-7 and V is TRBV4-1; TRBD2 aligns across 12 bases. The CDR3 is 15 amino acids. Germline V CDR1 and CDR2: MGHRA, YSYEKL. The trim removed 1 base at V and 3 bases at J, leaving 1 base unmatched. The CDR3 loop is CASSQVGLAGYEQYF. The DNA of the CDR3 is TGCGCCAGCAGCCAAGTGGGACTAGCGGGCTACGAGCAGTACTTC.

This clonotype has ten or more counts. This chain joins TRBV12-3 or TRBV12-4 and TRBJ2-3; D is uncertain. Trimming stripped 8 bases from V and 4 bases from J, with 10 bases between. The CDR3 has 12 amino acids. CDR3 nucleotides: TGTGCCAGCCAGGCACCAGCAGATACGCAGTATTTT. It yields the protein CASQAPADTQYF.

This chain connects TRBV11-1 to TRBJ2-1; tentatively, D is TRBD1 (6 bases). This CDR3 has 13 amino acids. The V gene lost 2 bases and the J gene lost 8 bases, with 10 bases spanning the gap. CDR1 is SGHAT and CDR2 is FQDESV in the germline V gene (reference sequence). This chain's CDR3 is CASSLFPGDEQFF. The CDR3 coding sequence is TGTGCCAGCAGCTTATTTCCAGGGGATGAGCAGTTCTTC.

V usage is TRBV27 and J usage is TRBJ1-4; 10 bases are a match to TRBD1. CDR1 is MNHEY and CDR2 is SMNVEV in the germline V gene (reference sequence). The ends lost 8 bases at V and 8 bases at J; junction bases unmatched: 5. The CDR3 has 13 amino acids. The CDR3 region has the DNA TGTGCCAGCCGGGACAGGGGTAGGGAAAAACTGTTTTTT. Protein sequence: CASRDRGREKLFF.

The table lists this clonotype with a few counts. V and J are TRBV16 and TRBJ2-7; D gene uncertain. Trimming took 0 bases from V and 2 from J, leaving 8 bases between them. CDR3 length: 14 amino acids. The germline V gene encodes CDR1 KGHSY and CDR2 FQNENV. CDR3 loop: CASSQSGEAYEQYF. For the CDR3, the DNA is TGTGCCAGCAGCCAATCGGGCGAAGCCTACGAGCAGTACTTC.

The gene calls are TRBV4-1 and TRBJ2-2; no reliable D call. V lost 3 bases, J lost 5 bases, and 7 bases lay in between. Germline CDR1 is MGHRA and CDR2 is YSYEKL. The CDR3 is made up of 13 amino acids. This chain's CDR3 is CASSHSYTGELFF. CDR3 nucleotide sequence: TGCGCCAGCAGCCACTCATATACCGGGGAGCTGTTTTTT.

This clonotype was observed many times. The chain has TRBV5-1 and TRBJ2-7, with 8 bases lining up with TRBD1. The V and J ends lost 4 bases and 3 bases, in that order; junction bases with no gene match: 15. Germline CDR1 is SGHRS and CDR2 is YFSETQ. The CDR3 totals 17 residues. The CDR3 DNA reads TGCGCCAGCAGCGCAGCCGGGACAGGCGTTACTAGCTACGAGCAGTACTTC. Translated, it gives CASSAAGTGVTSYEQYF.

The sample holds many counts of this clonotype. The chain combines TRBV15 with TRBJ2-3, with D unresolved. V gave up 1 base and J gave up 5 bases, with 10 bases separating them. In germline, CDR1 is LNHNV, CDR2 YYDKDF (reference sequence). The CDR3 totals 14 residues. CDR3 bases: TGTGCCACCAGCAGAGTTGTCCAGCGAGATACGCAGTATTTT. Translation gives CATSRVVQRDTQYF.

This clonotype has a handful of counts. The J gene is TRBJ2-5, the V gene TRBV28; TRBD1 agrees at 8 bases. This CDR3 comprises 13 residues. CDR1 and CDR2 (germline): MDHEN, SYDVKM. With 7 bases clipped from V and 1 base from J, the junction kept 2 bases outside the gene matches. CDR3 region: CASNDRGQETQYF. In DNA form, the CDR3 reads TGTGCCAGCAACGACAGGGGCCAAGAGACCCAGTACTTC.

This clonotype has at least ten counts. The chain couples TRBV6-5 to TRBJ2-2; 8 positions match TRBD2. Trimming cost V 4 bases and J 6 bases; bases outside gene matches: 4. The CDR3 totals 14 residues. From germline, CDR1 is MNHEY and CDR2 SVGAGI. DNA for the CDR3: TGTGCCAGCAGTTTCGGGGGGGAGGCCGGGGAGCTGTTTTTT. Its protein is CASSFGGEAGELFF.

The chain joins TRBV15 to TRBJ2-5, with TRBD2 matching 7 bases. The CDR3 is made up of 18 amino acids. The V segment lost 0 bases and the J segment 5 bases; nucleotides outside the gene matches: 15. The germline CDR1 and CDR2 sequences are LNHNV and YYDKDF (reference sequence). This CDR3 is CATSRDGALADWSETQYF. The CDR3 DNA follows: TGTGCCACCAGCAGAGATGGGGCTCTAGCGGACTGGAGTGAGACCCAGTACTTC.

This clonotype was found many times. This CDR3 reads CASSQDVAGRGANSPLHF. The CDR3 region has the DNA TGCGCCAGCAGCCAAGATGTTGCAGGAAGGGGCGCGAATTCACCCCTCCACTTT. The chain uses TRBV4-3 and TRBJ1-6; weak D call: TRBD1 (5 bases). Per germline, CDR1 LGHNA and CDR2 YSLEER. CDR3 length: 18 amino acids. Trimming removed 0 bases from V and 7 bases from J, with 19 bases in between.

The chain joins TRBV28 to TRBJ1-1; the D is unclear. With 2 bases removed from V and 8 bases from J, the gap between germline ends came to 12 bases. The CDR3 consists of 13 residues. The germline V gene has CDR1 MDHEN and CDR2 SYDVKM. CDR3 amino acids: CASSLVNEREAFF. CDR3 bases: TGTGCCAGCAGTTTAGTCAATGAGCGGGAAGCTTTCTTT.

The gene calls are TRBV2 and TRBJ2-5; D is unclear. The V end lost 7 bases, the J end lost 2 bases, and 8 bases lay between the germline ends. CDR1 is SNHLY, CDR2 FYNNEI, per germline. The length of the CDR3 is 12 residues. The CDR3 region is CASIEKQETQYF. In DNA form, the CDR3 reads TGTGCCAGCATTGAGAAACAAGAGACCCAGTACTTC.

This clonotype has at least ten counts. The junction shows a germline mismatch at one end, possibly a read error. The V gene is TRBV27, the J gene TRBJ2-1; the match to TRBD2 covers 9 bases. Germline values: CDR1 MNHEY, CDR2 SMNVEV (reference sequence). The CDR3 has 16 residues. The CDR3 DNA sequence: TGTGCCAGCAGTTTCATAGCGGGAGTCTCCCACAATGAGCAGTTCTTC. It yields the protein CASSFIAGVSHNEQFF.

This clonotype was recorded many times. V usage is TRBV28 and J usage is TRBJ2-1; perhaps TRBD1 as D (6 bases). The V end lost 2 bases, the J end lost 4 bases, and 12 bases lay between the germline ends. The CDR3 is 15 amino acids. CDR1 is MDHEN, CDR2 SYDVKM, per germline. The CDR3: CASSLADSPYNEQFF. The CDR3 DNA reads TGTGCCAGCAGTTTAGCGGACAGCCCTTACAATGAGCAGTTCTTC.

This rearrangement joins TRBV14 to TRBJ2-3, with D unclear. CDR3 length: 15 residues. V gave up 0 bases and J gave up 2 bases, with 9 bases separating them. Germline V lookup: CDR1 SGHDN, CDR2 FVKESK. CDR3 amino acids: CASSQDPGNTDTQYF. In nucleotides, the CDR3 is TGTGCCAGCAGCCAAGATCCGGGCAACACAGATACGCAGTATTTT. Variable domain in full (rest from reference TRBV14 and TRBJ2-3): EAGVTQFPSHSVIEKGQTVTLRCDPISGHDNLYWYRRVMGKEIKFLLHFVKESKQDESGMPNNRFLAERTGGTYSTLKVQPAELEDSGVYFCASSQDPGNTDTQYFGPGTRLTVL.

This clonotype occurred a few times. The chain couples TRBV28 to TRBJ2-7, with 7 bases aligning to TRBD1. Trimming took 8 bases from V and 2 from J; bases not matched to a gene: 9. The CDR3 has 14 amino acids. CDR1 and CDR2 (germline): MDHEN, SYDVKM. CDR3 residues: CASRPTGLAYEQYF. The CDR3 nucleotides are TGTGCCAGCCGCCCGACAGGGCTCGCCTACGAGCAGTACTTC.

Many counts were recorded for this clonotype. The chain has TRBV28 and TRBJ2-7, with D possibly being TRBD2 (6 bases). The CDR3 loop spans 13 amino acids. Between the trimmed V and J ends, which lost 3 bases and 10 bases, there was a span of 16 bases. From germline, CDR1 is MDHEN and CDR2 SYDVKM. CDR3 nucleotides: TGTGCCAGCAGTTTTAAACTTGGGACTGTACAGTACTTC. This sequence encodes CASSFKLGTVQYF.

This chain links TRBV10-3 with TRBJ2-7; tentatively, D is TRBD1 (6 bases). This CDR3 has 15 residues. Germline V CDR1 and CDR2: ENHRY, SYGVKD. V was cut by 6 bases and J by 3 bases, with 18 bases left in between. The chain's CDR3 is CAISSQGGQFYEQYF. The CDR3 region has the DNA TGTGCCATCAGCTCCCAGGGCGGACAGTTCTACGAGCAGTACTTC.

This chain connects TRBV3-1 to TRBJ2-1; 12 nucleotides match TRBD2. The DNA end is a closer match to TRBJ2-7, so the J assignment may be wrong. The V gene's germline CDR1 is LGHDT and CDR2 YNNKEL (reference sequence). The CDR3 sequence is 22 residues long. CDR3 sequence: CASSPTFRLAGDSEGNVDEQYF. The CDR3 region has the DNA TGTGCCAGCAGCCCTACATTTCGACTAGCGGGGGACTCGGAGGGGAATGTCGATGAGCAGTACTTC.

This clonotype has just a few counts. The chain links TRBV6-1 to TRBJ2-7; D might be TRBD1 (5 bases). The germline V gene has CDR1 MNHNS and CDR2 SASEGT. The germline V and J ends were trimmed by 6 bases and 0 bases, with 12 bases remaining between them. The CDR3 is made up of 14 amino acids. The CDR3 sequence is CASRATDISYEQYF. The DNA of the CDR3 is TGTGCCAGCAGAGCGACAGATATCTCCTACGAGCAGTACTTC.

V is TRBV7-6 and J is TRBJ2-3, with TRBD2 matching 11 bases. The germline V gene encodes CDR1 SGHVS and CDR2 FNYEAQ. Trimming cost V 1 base and J 2 bases; bases outside gene matches: 2. This CDR3 comprises 16 residues. This CDR3 is CASSLVAGGTTDTQYF. The CDR3 nucleotides read TGTGCCAGCAGCTTAGTAGCGGGAGGGACCACAGATACGCAGTATTTT.

With respect to this clonotype: A much larger clone sits a single nucleotide away, making a read error possible. This chain connects TRBV27 to TRBJ2-3; a possible D gene is TRBD1 (5 bases). Germline assignment: CDR1 MNHEY and CDR2 SMNVEV (reference sequence). The CDR3 contains 12 residues. The CDR3: CASCLGADTQYF. The CDR3, as DNA: TGTGCCAGCTGTTTAGGGGCAGATACGCAGTATTTT.

The CDR3 DNA reads TGTGCCAGCAGTCTACCGACAGGGGTTCCCAATAACAATGAGCAGTTCTTC. Its protein product is CASSLPTGVPNNNEQFF. The J gene is TRBJ2-1, the V gene TRBV28; 8 nucleotides line up with TRBD1. This CDR3 region has 17 residues. CDR1 is MDHEN and CDR2 is SYDVKM in the germline V gene. With V trimmed by 5 bases and J by 5 bases, 14 bases remained unmatched.

This clonotype was found a few times. CDR3 sequence: CASSGKRERSYNEQFF. CDR3 nucleotides: TGTGCCAGCAGCGGAAAGCGGGAGAGGTCCTACAATGAGCAGTTCTTC. The chain is built from TRBV9 and TRBJ2-1; 8 bases agree with TRBD2. The CDR3 sequence is 16 residues long. V lost 3 bases, J lost 1 base, and 6 bases stayed unmatched. Germline V gene data show CDR1 as SGDLS and CDR2 as YYNGEE.

Only a few counts were recorded for this clonotype. The chain links TRBV2 to TRBJ1-5; a possible D gene is TRBD1 (5 bases). The CDR3 runs 15 residues. V was clipped by 4 bases and J by 0 bases, with 10 bases between them. Germline lookup yields CDR1 SNHLY and CDR2 FYNNEI. The CDR3 spells CASSGRTISNQPQHF. In nucleotides, the CDR3 is TGTGCCAGCAGTGGACGGACAATTAGCAATCAGCCCCAGCATTTT.

Only a few counts were recorded for this clonotype. V gene TRBV7-6 combines with J gene TRBJ2-1, with TRBD2 matching over 10 bases. The J segment lost 4 bases and the V segment lost 5 bases, leaving 11 bases of the junction unmatched. This CDR3 has 17 residues. Germline CDR1 reads SGHVS; CDR2 reads FNYEAQ. The CDR3 protein is CASSPGASGSNYNEQFF. In DNA form, the CDR3 reads TGTGCCAGCAGCCCAGGGGCTAGCGGGAGTAATTACAATGAGCAGTTCTTC.

The chain combines TRBV6-1 with TRBJ1-3, with D possibly TRBD1 on 6 matching bases. There are 17 residues in the CDR3. Germline V CDR1 and CDR2: MNHNS, SASEGT. V shed 3 bases and J shed 1 base, with 16 bases lying between them. CDR3 sequence: CASSESPNQGSGNTIYF. The CDR3 DNA reads as TGTGCCAGCAGTGAGTCTCCGAACCAGGGGTCTGGAAACACCATATATTTT.

This clonotype came up a few times. J is TRBJ2-7 and V is TRBV12-3 or TRBV12-4; 8 bases agree with TRBD2. The CDR3 spans 14 residues. V gave up 7 bases and J gave up 2 bases; unmatched junction bases: 7. The CDR3 DNA sequence: TGTGCCAGCAAGGTCGGCGGGGGGCCCTACGAGCAGTACTTC. Its translation is CASKVGGGPYEQYF.